These T cell receptor beta chains were read from a single sample in a study of cytomegalovirus exposure and HLA in healthy donors. TCRdb's table, derived via immunoSEQ multiplex PCR, lists solely in-frame clones and lacks some. The repertoire holds fewer than 150,000 clones, with about 72% as singletons. Sample: PBMCs. The receptors were sampled from a man over 45 in good health and CMV-seropositive. Each CDR3 is given with its conserved first and last residue.

cdr3_aa j_call v_call
CASSAPPRDRGFMNTEAFF TRBJ1-1 TRBV9
CASRERTGGVYSPLHF TRBJ1-6 TRBV19
CASNTGAATDTQYF TRBJ2-3 TRBV6-1
CASSESRWAGTQYF TRBJ2-5 TRBV2
CSGRRQGTNTEAFF TRBJ1-1 TRBV29-1
CSFRGPDTQYF TRBJ2-3 TRBV29-1
CAWFRDRGSSGANVLTF TRBJ2-6 TRBV30
CSVLETANNSPLHF TRBJ1-6 TRBV29-1
CASSQEGAGYQPQHF TRBJ1-5 TRBV4-1
CASSPILGSLQGRYGYTF TRBJ1-2 TRBV2
CASSERREKGGELFF TRBJ2-2 TRBV6-1
CASSLLIANEQFF TRBJ2-1 TRBV4-2
CATSREPGGDEQYF TRBJ2-7 TRBV15
CASRVGTLGTQYF TRBJ2-5 TRBV5-1
CASRSSSGANVLTF TRBJ2-6 TRBV19
CASSGTSGGEETQYF TRBJ2-5 TRBV5-1
CASSEEQDSYEQYF TRBJ2-7 TRBV6-1
CASSLRGGSGNTIYF TRBJ1-3 TRBV5-1
CASSRDRGLNQPQHF TRBJ1-5 TRBV7-2
CASSPTAFGYGYTF TRBJ1-2 TRBV27
CASSRLAGAVEQYF TRBJ2-7 TRBV6-5
CASSLGGGFVEETQYF TRBJ2-5 TRBV7-9
CASSSATEADTQYF TRBJ2-3 TRBV5-1
CASSLFERGNTEAFF TRBJ1-1 TRBV5-1
CASSPGQAGTDTQYF TRBJ2-3 TRBV7-9
CASSSGTGKLYEQYF TRBJ2-7 TRBV5-1
CASSPDSLNQPQHF TRBJ1-5 TRBV7-9
CASTARYNEQFF TRBJ2-1 TRBV28
CASSLPGREAFF TRBJ1-1 TRBV28
CASSQEGTGDEQYF TRBJ2-7 TRBV4-1
CASSAGGDRAHEKLFF TRBJ1-4 TRBV9
CASSSDTLQAFF TRBJ1-1 TRBV7-9
CAYSPGADTQYF TRBJ2-3 TRBV30
CASSLQYYEQYF TRBJ2-7 TRBV18
CASSDREFSPLHF TRBJ1-6 TRBV2
CASSPRGQDRGDTQYF TRBJ2-3 TRBV5-4
CASSGEGRTDTQYF TRBJ2-3 TRBV6-1
CASSQDGGSGNTIYF TRBJ1-3 TRBV4-2
CASSPLGRGSFNNEQFF TRBJ2-1 TRBV9
CASSAEGTLVGPLSGYEQFF TRBJ2-1 TRBV5-1
CASSRGSYNEQFF TRBJ2-1 TRBV5-6
CASSLRSSNQPQHF TRBJ1-5 TRBV27